These 2 T cell receptor beta chains share one sample of origin, sequenced in a study of shared clonotypes between healthy human individuals. TCRdb's copy holds only in-frame clones and misses some; the assay was immunoSEQ multiplex PCR. The top ten hold approximately 1.5% of the sample, which has about 1 million clones, about 74% seen once. The material sequenced was memory CD4+ T cells sorted from blood. Subset specified: CD45RA-negative fraction. Every receptor here comes from a man between 18 and 35 years old in good health.

The chain has TRBV6-6 and TRBJ1-4, with D possibly being TRBD1 (5 bases). Trimming pared 2 bases from V and 3 bases from J, leaving 10 bases between. The V gene's germline CDR1 is MNHNY and CDR2 SVGAGI (reference sequence). CDR3 length equals 15 residues. DNA of the CDR3: TGTGCCAGCAGTTACGGGGACGGTTCTAATGAAAAACTGTTTTTT. Translating it yields CASSYGDGSNEKLFF.

The CDR3 loop reads CASSPRIGGKDTEAFF. The CDR3 DNA sequence: TGTGCCAGCTCACCACGGATAGGGGGGAAGGACACTGAAGCTTTCTTT. V usage is TRBV18 and J usage is TRBJ1-1; possible D gene TRBD1, 6 bases. Germline CDR1 and CDR2: KGHSH and LQKENI. There are 16 residues in the CDR3. The V gene lost 1 base and the J gene lost 3 bases, with 15 bases spanning the gap.